This entry concerns a single T cell receptor (beta chain). The data are from a study of blood T cell repertoires in COVID-19. Study as a whole: Samples taken during acute and convalescent COVID-19 were collected in the United States, Italy and Spain. In each case, the material was cDNA or gDNA derived from T cells, B-cell-depleted T cells, or PBMCs.

Clones were sequenced by immunoSEQ multiplex PCR, and TCRdb holds only the in-frame ones, with some missing. The sample contains around 70,000 clones, under 90% of which appear only once. Deletions cut 2 bases from V and 0 bases from J, with 20 bases between. Germline V gene lookup returns CDR1 SGHVS and CDR2 FQNEAQ. The CDR3 has 19 amino acids. Sequenced input: peripheral blood. The rearrangement links TRBV7-8 to TRBJ1-3; perhaps TRBD1 as D (6 bases). This clonotype was obtained from a man in his 70s who had recovered from COVID-19. CDR3 in DNA: TGTGCCAGCAGCTTAACCGTCAGCGGGGGCAGGACCTCTGGAAACACCATATATTTT. Translated, it gives CASSLTVSGGRTSGNTIYF.